The next 26 T cell receptor beta chains were all read from a single sample in a study of cytomegalovirus exposure and HLA in healthy donors. PCR primers comprised 60 Vbeta and 13 Jbeta primers. Profiled with immunoSEQ multiplex PCR; TCRdb holds only in-frame clones, not every one. Among 80,000 to 130,000 clones listed, roughly 83% were seen once. Sample: PBMCs. Receptors were obtained from a female donor in good health and CMV-seropositive.

V gene TRBV2 combines with J gene TRBJ2-1, with D possibly matching TRBD2 (6 bases). The CDR3 length is 13 residues. Germline lookup yields CDR1 SNHLY and CDR2 FYNNEI. V lost 4 bases to trimming and J lost 3 bases, with 7 bases between them. CDR3 protein: CASSVTSYNEQFF. CDR3 coding DNA: TGTGCCAGCAGTGTGACTAGCTACAATGAGCAGTTCTTC. Complete variable domain (other parts from reference TRBV2 and TRBJ2-1): EPEVTQTPSHQVTQMGQEVILRCVPISNHLYFYWYRQILGQKVEFLVSFYNNEISEKSEIFDDQFSVERPDGSNFTLKIRSTKLEDSAMYFCASSVTSYNEQFFGPGTRLTVL.

This clone came up a few times. The chain is built from TRBV11-2 and TRBJ1-6; maybe TRBD1 (5 bases). CDR1 and CDR2 (germline): SGHAT, FQNNGV. The germline V and J ends were trimmed by 0 bases and 10 bases, with 13 bases remaining between them. This CDR3 is built from 15 residues. The CDR3 nucleotides read TGTGCCAGCAGCTTAGACGAAACCAGGGTATCACCCCTCCACTTT. This sequence encodes CASSLDETRVSPLHF. Full variable domain (outside the CDR3, taken from reference TRBV11-2 and TRBJ1-6): EAGVAQSPRYKIIEKRQSVAFWCNPISGHATLYWYQQILGQGPKLLIQFQNNGVVDDSQLPKDRFSAERLKGVDSTLKIQPAKLEDSAVYLCASSLDETRVSPLHFGNGTRLTVT.

On this clone: A junction end diverges from the germline sequence, so it may reflect a read error. This sequence joins TRBV6-1 and TRBJ2-6, with TRBD1 identical over 10 bases. Germline V gene data show CDR1 as MNHNS and CDR2 as SASEGT. The CDR3 extends over 19 amino acids. CDR3 sequence: CASSEEGTGASSGANGLTF. The DNA for the CDR3 is TGTGCCAGCAGTGAAGAAGGGACAGGGGCGAGCTCTGGGGCCAACGGCCTGACTTTC.

The chain combines TRBV2 with TRBJ1-2, with D uncertain. V shed 7 bases and J shed 5 bases, with 14 bases lying between them. This CDR3 comprises 13 residues. Germline loops: CDR1 SNHLY, CDR2 FYNNEI. The DNA for the CDR3 is TGTGCCAGCAACCTCCTGGCCTCATATGGCTACACCTTC. Translated, it gives CASNLLASYGYTF.

The J gene is TRBJ2-1, the V gene TRBV27; a weak D match, TRBD2 (5 bases). CDR1 is MNHEY and CDR2 is SMNVEV in the germline V gene (reference sequence). There are 14 residues in the CDR3. V shed 3 bases and J shed 7 bases, with 13 bases lying between them. CDR3 bases: TGTGCCAGCAGTTTGCAAGGACTGATAAATGAGCAGTTCTTC. Protein sequence: CASSLQGLINEQFF.

The chain is built from TRBV29-1 and TRBJ1-1; D is undetermined. V dropped 7 bases and J dropped 0 bases, with 15 bases sitting between them. The CDR3 extends over 14 amino acids. Looked up from germline, CDR1 is SQVTM and CDR2 is ANQGSEA. The DNA for the CDR3 is TGCAGCGGCGGAACGGGGATAATGAACACTGAAGCTTTCTTT. This encodes CSGGTGIMNTEAFF.

Note on this clone: This specimen includes other DNA sequences encoding the same CDR3. The V and J genes are TRBV5-1 and TRBJ1-5; 8 bases fit TRBD1. Germline CDR1 reads SGHRS; CDR2 reads YFSETQ. The length of the CDR3 is 14 residues. The V segment lost 4 bases and the J segment 2 bases; nucleotides outside the gene matches: 2. CDR3 protein: CASSPDRGNQPQHF. The DNA for the CDR3 is TGCGCCAGCAGCCCGGACAGGGGCAATCAGCCCCAGCATTTT.

The gene calls are TRBV25-1 and TRBJ1-5; the D gene is possibly TRBD1 (5 bases). Trimming shortened V by 2 bases and J by 1 base, and 9 bases separated the two germline ends. The CDR3 consists of 15 residues. Per germline, CDR1 MGHDK and CDR2 SYGVNS. This chain's CDR3 is CASSEAGPSNQPQHF. The CDR3 DNA sequence: TGTGCCAGCAGTGAAGCGGGGCCCAGCAATCAGCCCCAGCATTTT.

The rearrangement joins TRBV19 to TRBJ2-5; D gene unclear. CDR3 length equals 13 residues. In germline, CDR1 is LNHDA, CDR2 SQIVND (reference sequence). V gave up 5 bases and J gave up 1 base, with 8 bases separating them. The CDR3 coding sequence is TGTGCCAGTAGTGGCCGCGGCCAAGAGACCCAGTACTTC. Protein product: CASSGRGQETQYF.

The chain joins TRBV6-1 to TRBJ2-7; D gene unclear. The CDR3 sequence is 14 residues long. The germline V gene has CDR1 MNHNS and CDR2 SASEGT. V was pared by 6 bases and J by 0 bases, with 12 bases between. The CDR3 loop is CASSAMTSSYEQYF. As DNA, the CDR3 is TGTGCCAGCAGCGCTATGACAAGCTCCTACGAGCAGTACTTC.

In DNA form, the CDR3 reads TGTGCCAGCAGTTCACTACCTTTTGAAAAACTGTTTTTT. It codes for CASSSLPFEKLFF. This sequence joins TRBV27 and TRBJ1-4; D is unclear. V shed 4 bases and J shed 7 bases, with 10 bases lying between them. CDR1 is MNHEY and CDR2 is SMNVEV in the germline V gene (reference sequence). This CDR3 contains 13 residues.

The gene calls are TRBV29-1 and TRBJ2-1, with D possibly TRBD2 on 5 matching bases. Germline CDR1 reads SQVTM; CDR2 reads ANQGSEA. This CDR3 spans 12 amino acids. The V and J ends lost 7 bases and 4 bases respectively, with 11 bases between them. The CDR3 region is CSEGKRYNEQFF. CDR3 coding DNA: TGCAGCGAAGGAAAGCGGTACAATGAGCAGTTCTTC.

This clone was seen more than once but under ten times. The chain carries TRBV6-1 and TRBJ1-2; 10 bases are a match to TRBD1. Trimming at V came to 7 bases and at J to 3 bases, leaving 8 bases not matched to a gene. Per germline, CDR1 MNHNS and CDR2 SASEGT. The CDR3 contains 15 residues. The CDR3 DNA is TGTGCCAGCAACCGACGACAGGGGGCCGACTATGGCTACACCTTC. Protein sequence: CASNRRQGADYGYTF.

The CDR3 spells CASSPSQETQYF. CDR3 DNA: TGTGCCAGCAGCCCATCCCAAGAGACCCAGTACTTC. This chain joins TRBV11-3 and TRBJ2-5; D is unresolved. This CDR3 has 12 amino acids. V lost 5 bases to trimming and J lost 1 base, with 5 bases between them. Germline loops: CDR1 SGHNT, CDR2 YENEEA. The variable domain in full, completed from reference TRBV11-3 and TRBJ2-5, reads EAGVVQSPRYKIIEKKQPVAFWCNPISGHNTLYWYLQNLGQGPELLIRYENEEAVDDSQLPKDRFSAERLKGVDSTLKIQPAELGDSAVYLCASSPSQETQYFGPGTRLLVL.

V and J are TRBV7-8 and TRBJ1-1; TRBD1 aligns across 7 bases. The ends lost 5 bases at V and 5 bases at J; junction bases unmatched: 8. CDR3 length: 14 residues. Germline V gene data show CDR1 as SGHVS and CDR2 as FQNEAQ. The CDR3 DNA reads as TGTGCCAGCAGCCTCGTACCCAGGGGGACTGAAGCTTTCTTT. It codes for CASSLVPRGTEAFF.

The J gene is TRBJ2-7, the V gene TRBV5-6; TRBD2 agrees at 7 bases. Trimming at V came to 1 base and at J to 0 bases, leaving 7 bases not matched to a gene. The CDR3 contains 16 residues. Germline values: CDR1 SGHDT, CDR2 YYEEEE. The CDR3 bases are TGTGCCAGCAGCTTGTTAACCAGCGGGAACTCCTACGAGCAGTACTTC. Its translation is CASSLLTSGNSYEQYF. Full variable domain (remainder filled in from reference TRBV5-6 and TRBJ2-7): DAGVTQSPTHLIKTRGQQVTLRCSPKSGHDTVSWYQQALGQGPQFIFQYYEEEERQRGNFPDRFSGHQFPNYSSELNVNALLLGDSALYLCASSLLTSGNSYEQYFGPGTRLTVT.

To note about this clone: Compared with germline, one end of the junction differs, possibly owing to a read error. V gene TRBV14 combines with J gene TRBJ1-2; 11 nucleotides align to TRBD1. The CDR3 is made up of 17 amino acids. Germline V CDR1 and CDR2: SGHDN, FVKESK. The DNA for the CDR3 is TGTGCCAACAGCCCCCTCCTCAGGACAGGGGGCGACTATGGCTACACCTTC. Encoded protein: CANSPLLRTGGDYGYTF. The variable domain in full, completed from reference TRBV14 and TRBJ1-2, reads EAGVTQFPSHSVIEKGQTVTLRCDPISGHDNLYWYRRVMGKEIKFLLHFVKESKQDESGMPNNRFLAERTGGTYSTLKVQPAELEDSGVYFCANSPLLRTGGDYGYTFGSGTRLTVV.

This chain uses TRBV19 with TRBJ2-7; 11 bases map to TRBD2. Trimming at V came to 8 bases and at J to 6 bases, leaving 9 bases not matched to a gene. Germline V CDR1 and CDR2: LNHDA, SQIVND (reference sequence). The CDR3 loop spans 14 amino acids. The CDR3 region has the DNA TGTGCCAGTGGTGCTTTTAGCGGGAGGGTCGAGCAGTACTTC. It encodes CASGAFSGRVEQYF.

The V and J genes are TRBV5-1 and TRBJ2-3; no reliable D call. The CDR3 runs 14 residues. CDR1 and CDR2 (germline): SGHRS, YFSETQ. Between the trimmed V and J ends, which lost 0 bases and 3 bases, there was a span of 8 bases. CDR3 coding DNA: TGCGCCAGCAGCTTGGACTTCCGGACAGATACGCAGTATTTT. Its protein is CASSLDFRTDTQYF.

The rearrangement uses TRBV18 and TRBJ2-3, with 10 bases identical to TRBD2. V shed 3 bases and J 4 bases; nucleotides not matched to a gene: 7. The CDR3 has 16 residues. CDR1 is KGHSH, CDR2 LQKENI, per germline. CDR3 nucleotides: TGTGCCAGCTCACCTGTAAAGCGGGGGGGCGCAGATACGCAGTATTTT. Translation gives CASSPVKRGGADTQYF. Complete variable domain (other parts from reference TRBV18 and TRBJ2-3): NAGVMQNPRHLVRRRGQEARLRCSPMKGHSHVYWYRQLPEEGLKFMVYLQKENIIDESGMPKERFSAEFPKEGPSILRIQQVVRGDSAAYFCASSPVKRGGADTQYFGPGTRLTVL.

The V gene is TRBV9, the J gene TRBJ2-5; D perhaps matches TRBD1 (5 bases). The tail of the sequence fits TRBJ2-7 better, so the J call may be wrong. Looked up from germline, CDR1 is SGDLS and CDR2 is YYNGEE. CDR3 size: 15 residues. This CDR3 reads CASSVAPGIGNEQYF. The DNA of the CDR3 is TGTGCCAGCAGCGTAGCCCCAGGGATTGGTAACGAGCAGTACTTC.

The chain joins TRBV19 to TRBJ2-4; 8 bases match TRBD1. V was clipped by 5 bases and J by 1 base; unmatched bases: 13. CDR1 and CDR2 (germline): LNHDA, SQIVND (reference sequence). This CDR3 has 18 amino acids. The CDR3 region is CASSAGSRGQMAKNIQYF. CDR3 DNA sequence: TGTGCCAGTAGTGCCGGGAGCAGGGGGCAAATGGCCAAAAACATTCAGTACTTC. Together with reference TRBV19 and TRBJ2-4, the CDR3 gives the full variable domain: DGGITQSPKYLFRKEGQNVTLSCEQNLNHDAMYWYRQDPGQGLRLIYYSQIVNDFQKGDIAEGYSVSREKKESFPLTVTSAQKNPTAFYLCASSAGSRGQMAKNIQYFGAGTRLSVL.

The gene calls are TRBV9 and TRBJ2-1, with 11 bases identical to TRBD2. V lost 1 base, J lost 6 bases, and 18 bases stayed unmatched. Germline V gene sequence: CDR1 SGDLS, CDR2 YYNGEE. This CDR3 is 20 amino acids long. The CDR3 DNA reads TGTGCCAGCAGCGTAAGGGGGACAGAAAGAACTAGCGGGAGCCGCAATGAGCAGTTCTTC. It is translated as CASSVRGTERTSGSRNEQFF.

This chain uses TRBV11-2 with TRBJ2-5; 8 bases agree with TRBD1. In germline, CDR1 is SGHAT, CDR2 FQNNGV. The CDR3 is 16 residues long. The junction had 6 bases not matched to a gene; V was cut back by 1 base and J by 2 bases. CDR3 nucleotides: TGTGCCAGCAGCTTAGGGCAGGGGGCAACTCAAGAGACCCAGTACTTC. Protein sequence: CASSLGQGATQETQYF.

The chain uses TRBV6-5 and TRBJ1-2, with D unresolved. This CDR3 is 14 amino acids long. V lost 6 bases and J lost 1, with 12 bases in between. Germline V gene sequence: CDR1 MNHEY, CDR2 SVGAGI. In DNA, the CDR3 is TGTGCCAGCAGGGACCCGGGAATTAACTATGGCTACACCTTC. Translated, it gives CASRDPGINYGYTF.

The chain uses TRBV7-9 and TRBJ2-1; TRBD1 aligns across 9 bases. CDR3 length equals 12 residues. CDR1 is SEHNR and CDR2 is FQNEAQ in the germline V gene (reference sequence). The CDR3 loop is CSWTGAYNEQFF. DNA of the CDR3: TGTTCCTGGACAGGGGCCTACAATGAGCAGTTCTTC.